The rows below give T cell receptor beta chains drawn from one sample of a study of immune heterogeneity within non-small cell lung tumors. TCRdb re-analysed the multiplex PCR reads in MiXCR, keeping a single row per CDR3 protein. The data contain some 2,200 distinct CDR3 sequences, roughly 24% of them singletons. Sequenced sample: lung tumor tissue. These TCRs come from a woman aged 60 to 75 with non-small cell lung cancer. CDR3s include the opening cysteine and the closing phenylalanine or tryptophan. The D gene is left open where the match is weak. Size is omitted from some rows. Given values are once, few, many or a class for expanded clones.

V gene: TRBV2; D gene: TRBD1; J gene: TRBJ2-7; clone size: medium-sized; CDR3 DNA: TGTGCCAGCAGACGGGACAGGGTTTCCTACGAGCAGTACTTC; CDR3 protein: CASRRDRVSYEQYF
V gene: TRBV19; D gene: TRBD2; J gene: TRBJ2-2; clone size: NA; CDR3 DNA: TGTGCCAGTACCCCTCTAGCGGGAGTGAGCGGGGAGCTGTTTTTT; CDR3 protein: CASTPLAGVSGELFF
V gene: TRBV6-1; D gene: TRBD1; J gene: TRBJ1-5; clone size: medium-sized; CDR3 DNA: TGTGCCAGCTCGGGACAGCTCAATCAGCCCCAGCATTTT; CDR3 protein: CASSGQLNQPQHF
V gene: TRBV5-5; D gene: TRBD1; J gene: TRBJ1-1; clone size: NA; CDR3 DNA: TGTTCCAGCAGCCTGGACAGGGGGTTTAGCGACACTGAAGCTTTCTTT; CDR3 protein: CSSSLDRGFSDTEAFF
V gene: TRBV11-1; D gene: NA; J gene: TRBJ2-1; clone size: few; CDR3 DNA: TGTGCCAGCAGCTTACCTGGGACGCCCCATGAGCAGTTCTTC; CDR3 protein: CASSLPGTPHEQFF
V gene: TRBV12-3/TRBV12-4; D gene: NA; J gene: TRBJ2-1; clone size: NA; CDR3 DNA: TGTGCCAGCAGTGCCCTGACAGGAGCAGGTTGGATCTTC; CDR3 protein: CASSALTGAGWIF
V gene: TRBV5-1; D gene: TRBD1; J gene: TRBJ2-7; clone size: medium-sized; CDR3 DNA: TGCGCCAGCAGCGGCGGGGACAGGGCCGAGCAGTACTTC; CDR3 protein: CASSGGDRAEQYF
V gene: TRBV5-1; D gene: NA; J gene: TRBJ2-1; clone size: few; CDR3 DNA: TGCGCCAGCAGCTTGGGGGGGAGAAGCGACAATGAGCAGTTCTTC; CDR3 protein: CASSLGGRSDNEQFF
V gene: TRBV6-1; D gene: TRBD2; J gene: TRBJ2-7; clone size: NA; CDR3 DNA: TGTGCCAGCAGTAAACCGGGACTACCTTACGAGCAGTACTTC; CDR3 protein: CASSKPGLPYEQYF
V gene: TRBV20-1; D gene: NA; J gene: TRBJ1-5; clone size: NA; CDR3 DNA: TGCAGTGCTAGAGGATCGGGGGCGCAGGATCAGCCCCAGCATTTT; CDR3 protein: CSARGSGAQDQPQHF
V gene: TRBV28; D gene: TRBD1; J gene: TRBJ1-5; clone size: large; CDR3 DNA: TGTGCCAGCAGTCCCCAGACAGGGGTGTTTCAGCCCCAGCATTTT; CDR3 protein: CASSPQTGVFQPQHF
V gene: TRBV20-1; D gene: NA; J gene: TRBJ2-3; clone size: NA; CDR3 DNA: TGCAGTGCTAGATGGGTTGGGGATACGCAGTATTTT; CDR3 protein: CSARWVGDTQYF
V gene: TRBV2; D gene: NA; J gene: TRBJ2-2; clone size: few; CDR3 DNA: TGTGCCAGCGGGGTTGTCGGGGAGCTGTTTTTT; CDR3 protein: CASGVVGELFF
V gene: TRBV7-2; D gene: NA; J gene: TRBJ1-4; clone size: NA; CDR3 DNA: TGTGCCAGCAGCCCAGGTGGGCAGGGGAGGGAAAAACTGTTTTTT; CDR3 protein: CASSPGGQGREKLFF
V gene: TRBV12-3/TRBV12-4; D gene: TRBD1; J gene: TRBJ1-2; clone size: NA; CDR3 DNA: TGTGCCAGCAGCCCGACCTCCGGGACAGGGCATGGCTACACCTTC; CDR3 protein: CASSPTSGTGHGYTF
V gene: TRBV10-3; D gene: NA; J gene: TRBJ2-7; clone size: NA; CDR3 DNA: TGTGCCATCAGTGGGTGGAGCGCTGGGAGCTACGAGCAGTACTTC; CDR3 protein: CAISGWSAGSYEQYF
V gene: TRBV28; D gene: TRBD2; J gene: TRBJ2-7; clone size: large; CDR3 DNA: TGTGCCAGCAGTTTATACCTAGCGGGGAGGAGCTCCTACGAGCAGTACTTC; CDR3 protein: CASSLYLAGRSSYEQYF
V gene: TRBV5-1; D gene: NA; J gene: TRBJ2-5; clone size: once; CDR3 DNA: TGCGCCAGCAGCTCTGAGGTGGAGGCCCAGTACTTC; CDR3 protein: CASSSEVEAQYF
V gene: TRBV7-3; D gene: NA; J gene: TRBJ1-5; clone size: NA; CDR3 DNA: TGTGCCAGCAGCTTAGGATATTGGGGGGGGGCGGATCAGCCCCAGCATTTT; CDR3 protein: CASSLGYWGGADQPQHF
V gene: TRBV7-9; D gene: NA; J gene: TRBJ2-7; clone size: few; CDR3 DNA: TGTGCCAGCAGCTTATCCCACGAGCAGTACTTC; CDR3 protein: CASSLSHEQYF
V gene: TRBV29-1; D gene: TRBD1; J gene: TRBJ1-1; clone size: few; CDR3 DNA: TGCAGCGTGACTAAACCGGGACAGACGAACACTGAAGCTTTCTTT; CDR3 protein: CSVTKPGQTNTEAFF
V gene: TRBV2; D gene: NA; J gene: TRBJ2-1; clone size: few; CDR3 DNA: TGTGCCAGCAGCCAGAACTCCCTCAATGAGCAGTTCTTC; CDR3 protein: CASSQNSLNEQFF
V gene: TRBV28; D gene: TRBD1; J gene: TRBJ1-5; clone size: NA; CDR3 DNA: TGTGCCAGCAGTTTACGGACAGGGGCTCAGCCCCAGCATTTT; CDR3 protein: CASSLRTGAQPQHF
V gene: TRBV28; D gene: NA; J gene: TRBJ2-6; clone size: NA; CDR3 DNA: TGTGCCAGCAGTCCACATGACGGGGCCAACGTCCTGACTTTC; CDR3 protein: CASSPHDGANVLTF
V gene: TRBV11-2; D gene: NA; J gene: TRBJ1-4; clone size: NA; CDR3 DNA: TGTGCCAGCAGCGACATGGGTTCAGCTAATGAAAAACTGTTTTTT; CDR3 protein: CASSDMGSANEKLFF
V gene: TRBV5-6; D gene: NA; J gene: TRBJ2-2; clone size: few; CDR3 DNA: TGTGCCAGCAGCTTGGCAGTTGCTAACACCGGGGAGCTGTTTTTT; CDR3 protein: CASSLAVANTGELFF
V gene: TRBV28; D gene: NA; J gene: TRBJ2-7; clone size: NA; CDR3 DNA: TGTGCCAGCAGTTTCCTGTCGGGCCCCGGAACCTACGAGCAGTACTTC; CDR3 protein: CASSFLSGPGTYEQYF
V gene: TRBV20-1; D gene: NA; J gene: TRBJ1-5; clone size: NA; CDR3 DNA: TGCAGTGCTAGAGTGTATAGCAATCAGCCCCAGCATTTT; CDR3 protein: CSARVYSNQPQHF
V gene: TRBV5-1; D gene: TRBD2; J gene: TRBJ2-1; clone size: few; CDR3 DNA: TGCGCCAGCAGCTTGGTGGGACTAGCGGGACCCAATGAGCAGTTCTTC; CDR3 protein: CASSLVGLAGPNEQFF
V gene: TRBV4-1; D gene: NA; J gene: TRBJ2-1; clone size: medium-sized; CDR3 DNA: TGCGCCAGCAGCCAAGATGATATAACTAGCTCCTACAATGAGCAGTTCTTC; CDR3 protein: CASSQDDITSSYNEQFF
V gene: TRBV28; D gene: NA; J gene: TRBJ2-1; clone size: large; CDR3 DNA: TGTGCCAGCCAAAAAGGGGTTGAGCAGTTCTTC; CDR3 protein: CASQKGVEQFF
V gene: TRBV29-1; D gene: TRBD1; J gene: TRBJ2-7; clone size: medium-sized; CDR3 DNA: TGCAGCGTCCCGGGACAGGGGGCCTACGAGCAGTACTTC; CDR3 protein: CSVPGQGAYEQYF
V gene: TRBV5-1; D gene: TRBD2; J gene: TRBJ2-1; clone size: NA; CDR3 DNA: TGCGCCAGCAGCTTTAACGTTTGGACTAGCGGTAACAATGAGCAGTTCTTC; CDR3 protein: CASSFNVWTSGNNEQFF
V gene: TRBV2; D gene: NA; J gene: TRBJ2-7; clone size: large; CDR3 DNA: TGTGCCAGCAGTGGAGTAGGGATTTACGAGCAGTACTTC; CDR3 protein: CASSGVGIYEQYF
V gene: TRBV25-1; D gene: TRBD1; J gene: TRBJ1-1; clone size: few; CDR3 DNA: TGTGCCAGCAGTCCGGACAGGTGGAACACTGAAGCTTTCTTT; CDR3 protein: CASSPDRWNTEAFF
V gene: TRBV28; D gene: TRBD1; J gene: TRBJ2-3; clone size: NA; CDR3 DNA: TGTGCCAGCAGTTTCGGACAGGGAGGCACAGATACGCAGTATTTT; CDR3 protein: CASSFGQGGTDTQYF
V gene: TRBV6-1; D gene: NA; J gene: TRBJ2-7; clone size: medium-sized; CDR3 DNA: TGTGCCAGCAGTGAAGCCCACTACGAGCAGTACTTC; CDR3 protein: CASSEAHYEQYF
V gene: TRBV7-2; D gene: TRBD1; J gene: TRBJ1-1; clone size: NA; CDR3 DNA: TGTGCCAGCAGCACCAGGACAGGGGGGATGAACACTGAAGCTTTCTTT; CDR3 protein: CASSTRTGGMNTEAFF
V gene: TRBV3-1; D gene: TRBD1; J gene: TRBJ2-7; clone size: NA; CDR3 DNA: TGTGCCAGCAGGCAAGGACAGGGGGGAGAGCAGTACTTC; CDR3 protein: CASRQGQGGEQYF
V gene: TRBV11-2; D gene: NA; J gene: TRBJ2-1; clone size: once; CDR3 DNA: TGTGCCATCAGCTTAGTCCCCGGTAGCGATAATAGGCAGTTCTTC; CDR3 protein: CAISLVPGSDNRQFF
V gene: TRBV6-2/TRBV6-3; D gene: TRBD1; J gene: TRBJ2-5; clone size: NA; CDR3 DNA: TGTGCCAGCACGGACAGGGGCCAGGAGACCCAGTACTTC; CDR3 protein: CASTDRGQETQYF
V gene: TRBV11-2; D gene: NA; J gene: TRBJ2-1; clone size: medium-sized; CDR3 DNA: TGTGCCAGCAGCTTAATTGGCGATGAGCAGTTCTTC; CDR3 protein: CASSLIGDEQFF
V gene: TRBV28; D gene: TRBD1; J gene: TRBJ2-7; clone size: medium-sized; CDR3 DNA: TGTGCCAGCAGTTTGGGGGACAGGGCCTCGTACGAGCAGTACTTC; CDR3 protein: CASSLGDRASYEQYF
V gene: TRBV27; D gene: TRBD1; J gene: TRBJ1-4; clone size: medium-sized; CDR3 DNA: TGTGCCAGCAGTTTAGGTCGGGACAGGGTAAATGAAAAACTGTTTTTT; CDR3 protein: CASSLGRDRVNEKLFF
V gene: TRBV27; D gene: NA; J gene: TRBJ2-1; clone size: NA; CDR3 DNA: TGTGCCAGCAAGCTAGCCGCTACCAATGAGCAGCTCTTC; CDR3 protein: CASKLAATNEQLF
V gene: TRBV24-1; D gene: TRBD1; J gene: TRBJ2-1; clone size: few; CDR3 DNA: TGTGCCACCAGTGATTCAACCGGGACAGACTACAATGAGCAGTTCTTC; CDR3 protein: CATSDSTGTDYNEQFF
V gene: TRBV5-1; D gene: TRBD2; J gene: TRBJ2-7; clone size: medium-sized; CDR3 DNA: TGCGCCAGCAGCTTGGAGGGCGGGAGTGGATACGAGCAGTACTTC; CDR3 protein: CASSLEGGSGYEQYF
V gene: TRBV2; D gene: NA; J gene: TRBJ1-6; clone size: NA; CDR3 DNA: TGTTCCCGGAGGGCAGGGACTAATTCACTCCTCCACTTT; CDR3 protein: CSRRAGTNSLLHF
V gene: TRBV3-1; D gene: NA; J gene: TRBJ1-1; clone size: NA; CDR3 DNA: TGTGCCAGCAGCCAAGGTCAAGGGGGTTGGAGGACTGAAGCTTTCTTT; CDR3 protein: CASSQGQGGWRTEAFF
V gene: TRBV20-1; D gene: NA; J gene: TRBJ1-2; clone size: medium-sized; CDR3 DNA: TGCAGTGCTAGAGATGGGTCCGCTAACTATGGCTACACCTTC; CDR3 protein: CSARDGSANYGYTF
V gene: TRBV6-4; D gene: TRBD1; J gene: TRBJ1-6; clone size: medium-sized; CDR3 DNA: TGTGCCAGCGGGGGACAGGTATGGTCTAATTCACCCCTCCACTTT; CDR3 protein: CASGGQVWSNSPLHF
V gene: TRBV5-1; D gene: NA; J gene: TRBJ2-3; clone size: NA; CDR3 DNA: TGCGCCAGCAGCTTGGCCCAAGGGCTACTCGCTAGCACAGATACGCAGTATTTT; CDR3 protein: CASSLAQGLLASTDTQYF
V gene: TRBV28; D gene: NA; J gene: TRBJ2-2; clone size: medium-sized; CDR3 DNA: TGTGCCAGCAGTTTAAACCCCTCGGAGCTGTTTTTT; CDR3 protein: CASSLNPSELFF
V gene: TRBV7-6; D gene: NA; J gene: TRBJ1-5; clone size: NA; CDR3 DNA: TGTGCCAGCAGCTCAGGGGAGAATCAGCCCCAGCATTTT; CDR3 protein: CASSSGENQPQHF
V gene: TRBV6-1; D gene: TRBD1; J gene: TRBJ1-5; clone size: few; CDR3 DNA: TGTGCCAGCAAAAAGGGGACAGGGGGGAATCAGCCCCAGCATTTT; CDR3 protein: CASKKGTGGNQPQHF
V gene: TRBV28; D gene: TRBD2; J gene: TRBJ2-3; clone size: medium-sized; CDR3 DNA: TGTGCCAGCAGTTTCCCGCTAGCGGGAGGACTGACGGCGGGCACAGATACGCAGTATTTT; CDR3 protein: CASSFPLAGGLTAGTDTQYF